This note documents a single T cell receptor beta chain sequence. Its target is unknown. TCRdb processed the 5' RACE reads anew with MiXCR; each CDR3 protein has one entry. This sample yields around 500,000 distinct CDR3 sequences, of which roughly 20% are seen a single time; 10% to 15% belongs to the top ten. The sample originates from a study of T-cell memory formation after mild COVID-19. Study results and limitations: Clones that contracted clustered mainly in CM and EM if CD4+ and in EMRA if CD8+.

With V trimmed by 5 bases and J by 5 bases, 2 bases remained unmatched. CDR3 length: 12 residues. The germline V gene has CDR1 SEHNR and CDR2 FQNEAQ (reference sequence). Sequenced input: PBMCs or a T cell subset sorted from them (not recorded which). This receptor was identified in an adult woman who had mild COVID-19 (a few samples of this study predate the infection). Cell type and time point are not known. The chain uses TRBV7-9 and TRBJ2-7, with 8 positions matching TRBD2. The CDR3 sequence is CASSETSDEQYF. The DNA for the CDR3 is TGTGCCAGCAGCGAGACTAGCGACGAGCAGTACTTC.